The 23 T cell receptor beta chains presented below share a single source sample, sequenced in a study of T cell responses to AZD1222 COVID-19 vaccine. The repertoire was sequenced with immunoSEQ multiplex PCR; TCRdb's copy has only in-frame clones and lacks some. The sample has some 55,000 clones; around 90% are singletons. Sequencing was performed on peripheral blood, taken on day 0 of AZD1222 vaccination. The receptors were sampled from an adult in good health.

The chain couples TRBV12-5 to TRBJ1-1, with TRBD1 matching over 10 bases. There are 16 residues in the CDR3. The V and J ends lost 10 bases and 4 bases, in that order; junction bases with no gene match: 15. From germline, CDR1 is LGHNT and CDR2 FRNRAP. The DNA of the CDR3 is TGTGCTAAGGGACAGGGGACCCCGCAGGTTCTCACTGAAGCTTTCTTT. Translation gives CAKGQGTPQVLTEAFF.

V is TRBV6-5 and J is TRBJ2-7, with D uncertain. This CDR3 region has 14 residues. CDR1 is MNHEY and CDR2 is SVGAGI in the germline V gene. Trimming pared 0 bases from V and 1 base from J, leaving 7 bases between. CDR3 nucleotide sequence: TGTGCCAGCAGTTACTCGAAGGATTCCTACGAGCAGTACTTC. Protein: CASSYSKDSYEQYF.

V and J are TRBV11-2 and TRBJ1-6, with D possibly being TRBD1 (5 bases). Per germline, CDR1 SGHAT and CDR2 FQNNGV. The germline V and J ends were trimmed by 1 base and 7 bases, with 11 bases remaining between them. The CDR3 consists of 15 residues. CDR3 in amino acids: CASSLGARVNSPLHF. In DNA, the CDR3 is TGTGCCAGCAGCTTAGGGGCCAGGGTGAATTCACCCCTCCACTTT.

The chain has TRBV6-2 or TRBV6-3 and TRBJ2-3, with D unclear. The germline V gene encodes CDR1 MNHEY and CDR2 SVGEGT. This CDR3 has 13 residues. The V end was cut by 2 bases, the J end by 6 bases, with 9 bases between. The CDR3 loop is CASSYLVGDTQYF. CDR3 sequence (DNA): TGTGCCAGCAGTTACCTAGTAGGGGATACGCAGTATTTT.

The chain joins TRBV6-2 or TRBV6-3 to TRBJ1-1; D not resolved. CDR1 MNHEY and CDR2 SVGEGT come from the germline V gene. V was cut by 5 bases and J by 4 bases, with 8 bases left in between. CDR3 size: 12 residues. The DNA of the CDR3 is TGTGCCAGCAGTCATTATGGCACTGAAGCTTTCTTT. Residues: CASSHYGTEAFF.

The V call is TRBV6-1, the J call TRBJ2-7, with D possibly TRBD2 on 7 matching bases. The CDR3 is 15 amino acids. Per germline, CDR1 MNHNS and CDR2 SASEGT. Between the trimmed V and J ends, which lost 3 bases and 3 bases, there was a span of 15 bases. The CDR3 region is CASSDGGGGVYEQYF. CDR3 bases: TGTGCCAGCAGTGACGGGGGCGGGGGTGTCTACGAGCAGTACTTC.

The gene calls are TRBV19 and TRBJ2-6, with a possible D match to TRBD1 (6 bases). The germline gives CDR1 LNHDA, CDR2 SQIVND (reference sequence). The V gene lost 2 bases and the J gene lost 0 bases, with 14 bases spanning the gap. The CDR3 covers 18 residues. In DNA form, the CDR3 reads TGTGCCAGTAGTATAACAGGACAGTGGGTCTCTGGGGCCAACGTCCTGACTTTC. Amino acids: CASSITGQWVSGANVLTF. Using reference TRBV19 and TRBJ2-6 for the parts outside the CDR3, the full variable domain is DGGITQSPKYLFRKEGQNVTLSCEQNLNHDAMYWYRQDPGQGLRLIYYSQIVNDFQKGDIAEGYSVSREKKESFPLTVTSAQKNPTAFYLCASSITGQWVSGANVLTFGAGSRLTVL.

CDR3 in amino acids: CASSLGFLGQNTEAFF. CDR3 nucleotides: TGCGCCAGCAGCTTGGGATTTTTGGGGCAGAACACTGAAGCTTTCTTT. The chain uses TRBV5-1 and TRBJ1-1; the D gene is possibly TRBD1 (5 bases). V was pared by 0 bases and J by 1 base, with 13 bases between. This CDR3 comprises 16 residues. CDR1 SGHRS and CDR2 YFSETQ come from the germline V gene.

The chain employs TRBV10-3 and TRBJ1-5, with 8 bases that match TRBD1. The V and J ends lost 0 bases and 6 bases, in that order; junction bases with no gene match: 10. The CDR3 length is 17 residues. Germline V gives CDR1 ENHRY, CDR2 SYGVKD. CDR3 region: CAISESKGQGAFQPQHF. In DNA form, the CDR3 reads TGTGCCATCAGTGAGTCGAAGGGGCAGGGGGCGTTTCAGCCCCAGCATTTT.

The chain joins TRBV29-1 to TRBJ2-7, with 12 bases matching TRBD1. CDR3 length equals 14 residues. The V gene's germline CDR1 is SQVTM and CDR2 ANQGSEA. V was pared by 4 bases and J by 7 bases, with 8 bases of the junction left unmatched. DNA of the CDR3: TGCAGCGTTGGTGGGGGGACAGGGGGCGAAGAGCAGTACTTC. Translation: CSVGGGTGGEEQYF.

The rearrangement links TRBV7-2 to TRBJ2-5; no firm D call. Germline CDR1 reads SGHTA; CDR2 reads FQGNSA. CDR3 length equals 14 residues. V was trimmed by 1 base and J by 1 base, leaving 7 bases between them. DNA of the CDR3: TGTGCCAGCAGCTTAGGGCCATTCCAAGAGACCCAGTACTTC. Translating it yields CASSLGPFQETQYF.

The chain links TRBV27 to TRBJ2-7; either TRBD1 or TRBD2 may supply D (5 bases each). This CDR3 is built from 13 residues. V lost 0 bases and J 5 bases, leaving 8 bases between the germline ends. Looked up from germline, CDR1 is MNHEY and CDR2 is SMNVEV (reference sequence). The CDR3: CASSLSMGDEQYF. As DNA, the CDR3 is TGTGCCAGCAGTTTATCGATGGGGGACGAGCAGTACTTC.

A single count supports this clone. This rearrangement joins TRBV4-2 to TRBJ2-7; TRBD2 agrees at 9 bases. Germline V lookup: CDR1 LGHNA, CDR2 YNFKEQ. This CDR3 is built from 15 residues. V lost 2 bases, J lost 6 bases, and 8 bases stayed unmatched. The CDR3 sequence is CASSQPGAGGGEQYF. The CDR3 DNA sequence: TGTGCCAGCAGCCAACCGGGAGCGGGGGGAGGCGAGCAGTACTTC.

The chain links TRBV29-1 to TRBJ2-2; the match to TRBD2 covers 12 bases. V shed 6 bases, J shed 1 base, and the junction held 9 bases outside the gene matches. Germline V gene sequence: CDR1 SQVTM, CDR2 ANQGSEA. The CDR3 has 17 amino acids. CDR3 nucleotides: TGCAGCGTAGCTTGGCCACTAGCGGGGGGGAACACCGGGGAGCTGTTTTTT. Translating it yields CSVAWPLAGGNTGELFF.

V gene TRBV5-6 combines with J gene TRBJ1-1; D is undetermined. Trimming removed 4 bases at V and 7 bases at J, with 11 bases between. The CDR3 sequence is 12 residues long. Germline V lookup: CDR1 SGHDT, CDR2 YYEEEE. The CDR3 spells CASSHSAREAFF. The DNA for the CDR3 is TGTGCCAGCAGCCACAGTGCACGTGAAGCTTTCTTT.

This clone was counted only a few times. The V gene is TRBV6-5, the J gene TRBJ1-1, with D unresolved. Germline CDR1 is MNHEY and CDR2 is SVGAGI. The CDR3 covers 14 residues. Trimming pared 0 bases from V and 0 bases from J, leaving 5 bases between. The CDR3 DNA reads TGTGCCAGCAGTTACTCGAACCTGAACACTGAAGCTTTCTTT. Translated, it gives CASSYSNLNTEAFF.

This clone was counted a single time. J is TRBJ2-3 and V is TRBV19, with TRBD1 identical over 9 bases. The CDR3 consists of 14 residues. Looked up from germline, CDR1 is LNHDA and CDR2 is SQIVND (reference sequence). J gave up 6 bases and V 3 bases, and 4 bases lay outside the gene matches. This chain's CDR3 is CASSIDRGMDTQYF. CDR3 bases: TGTGCCAGTAGTATCGACAGGGGGATGGATACGCAGTATTTT.

This chain joins TRBV7-9 and TRBJ2-5; no firm D call. With 5 bases removed from V and 2 bases from J, the gap between germline ends came to 3 bases. There are 11 residues in the CDR3. Germline CDR1 is SEHNR and CDR2 is FQNEAQ (reference sequence). This CDR3 reads CASSPQETQYF. CDR3 bases: TGTGCCAGCAGCCCGCAAGAGACCCAGTACTTC. The variable domain in full, completed from reference TRBV7-9 and TRBJ2-5, reads DTGVSQNPRHKITKRGQNVTFRCDPISEHNRLYWYRQTLGQGPEFLTYFQNEAQLEKSRLLSDRFSAERPKGSFSTLEIQRTEQGDSAMYLCASSPQETQYFGPGTRLLVL.

The chain uses TRBV6-6 and TRBJ1-3, with TRBD1 matching 7 bases. Germline-derived CDR1 and CDR2 are MNHNY and SVGAGI (reference sequence). V lost 5 bases and J lost 2; bases outside the gene matches: 6. The CDR3 is 15 residues long. The CDR3 nucleotides are TGTGCCAGCAGTCCCGGGACAGTGGCTGGAAACACCATATATTTT. It encodes CASSPGTVAGNTIYF.

The chain recombines TRBV7-9 with TRBJ2-7; D is undetermined. Trimming left V 5 bases short and J 0 bases short, with 11 bases between. There are 14 residues in the CDR3. CDR1 and CDR2 from the germline V gene are SEHNR and FQNEAQ (reference sequence). CDR3 nucleotides: TGTGCCAGCAGCATTAGGACGGACTCCTACGAGCAGTACTTC. Its protein product is CASSIRTDSYEQYF.

This chain joins TRBV28 and TRBJ1-6; no definite D call. Germline CDR1 MDHEN, CDR2 SYDVKM. Trimming shortened V by 2 bases and J by 7 bases, and 12 bases separated the two germline ends. The CDR3 length is 15 residues. The CDR3 DNA sequence: TGTGCCAGCAGTTTAGTGAAGGGTAGGAATTCACCCCTCCACTTT. Protein product: CASSLVKGRNSPLHF.

V and J are TRBV6-5 and TRBJ2-2, with 8 bases identical to TRBD1. CDR3 length equals 15 residues. V shed 6 bases and J 1 base; nucleotides not matched to a gene: 4. Per the germline V gene, CDR1 is MNHEY and CDR2 is SVGAGI. The CDR3 loop reads CASRSTGGNTGELFF. The CDR3 DNA reads as TGTGCCAGCAGGTCTACAGGGGGGAACACCGGGGAGCTGTTTTTT.

This chain joins TRBV19 and TRBJ2-3; perhaps TRBD2 as D (5 bases). Looked up from germline, CDR1 is LNHDA and CDR2 is SQIVND (reference sequence). The V end lost 9 bases, the J end lost 4 bases, and 14 bases lay between the germline ends. This CDR3 comprises 13 residues. CDR3 DNA sequence: TGTGCCAGCCGGGATAGTTGGCCAGATACGCAGTATTTT. Encoded protein: CASRDSWPDTQYF.